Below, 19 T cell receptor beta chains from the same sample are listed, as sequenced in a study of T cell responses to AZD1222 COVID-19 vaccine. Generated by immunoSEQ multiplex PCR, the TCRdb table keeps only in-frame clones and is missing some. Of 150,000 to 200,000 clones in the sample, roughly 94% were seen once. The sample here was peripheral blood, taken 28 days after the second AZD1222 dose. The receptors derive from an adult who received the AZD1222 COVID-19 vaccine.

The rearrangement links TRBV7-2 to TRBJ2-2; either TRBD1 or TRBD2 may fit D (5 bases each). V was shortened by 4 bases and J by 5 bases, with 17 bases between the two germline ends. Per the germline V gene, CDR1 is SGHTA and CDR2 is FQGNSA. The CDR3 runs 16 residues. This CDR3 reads CASSWTVGRGTGELFF. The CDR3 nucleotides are TGTGCCAGCAGCTGGACGGTGGGGCGAGGGACCGGGGAGCTGTTTTTT.

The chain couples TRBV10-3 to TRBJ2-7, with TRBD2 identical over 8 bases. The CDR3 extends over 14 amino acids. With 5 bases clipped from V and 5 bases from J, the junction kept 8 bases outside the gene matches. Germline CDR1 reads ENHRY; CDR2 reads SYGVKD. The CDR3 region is CAISQRTSMDEQYF. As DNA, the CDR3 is TGTGCCATCAGTCAAAGGACTAGCATGGACGAGCAGTACTTC.

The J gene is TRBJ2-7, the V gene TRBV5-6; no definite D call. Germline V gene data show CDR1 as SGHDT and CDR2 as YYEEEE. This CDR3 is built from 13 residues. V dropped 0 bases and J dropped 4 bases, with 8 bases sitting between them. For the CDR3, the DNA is TGTGCCAGCAGCTTGGTTAGCCAATACGAGCAGTACTTC. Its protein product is CASSLVSQYEQYF.

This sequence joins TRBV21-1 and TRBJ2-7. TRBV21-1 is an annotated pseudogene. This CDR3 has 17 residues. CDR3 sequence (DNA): TGTGCCAGCAGCCAACTCCCCCCAGGGACCCCAATCTACGAGCAGTACTTC. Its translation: CASSQLPPGTPIYEQYF.

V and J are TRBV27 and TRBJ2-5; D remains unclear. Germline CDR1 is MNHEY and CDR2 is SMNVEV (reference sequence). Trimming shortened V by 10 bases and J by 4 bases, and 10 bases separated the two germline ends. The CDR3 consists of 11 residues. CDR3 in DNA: TGTGCCACTCGGGTAGGAGAGACCCAGTACTTC. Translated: CATRVGETQYF.

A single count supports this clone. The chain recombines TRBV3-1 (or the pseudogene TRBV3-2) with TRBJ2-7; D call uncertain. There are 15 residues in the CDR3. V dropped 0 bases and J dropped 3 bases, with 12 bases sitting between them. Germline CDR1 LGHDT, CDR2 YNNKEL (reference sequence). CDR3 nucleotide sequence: TGTGCCAGCAGCCAAGAGCTGCGGAATAACTACGAGCAGTACTTC. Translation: CASSQELRNNYEQYF.

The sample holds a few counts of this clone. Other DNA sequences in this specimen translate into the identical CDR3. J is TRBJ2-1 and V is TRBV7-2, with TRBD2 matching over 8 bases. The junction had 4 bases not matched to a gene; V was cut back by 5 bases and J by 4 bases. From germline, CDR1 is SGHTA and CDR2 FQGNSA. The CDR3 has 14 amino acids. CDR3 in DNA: TGTGCCAGCAGCCTCAGCGGGAGTTACAATGAGCAGTTCTTC. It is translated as CASSLSGSYNEQFF.

The CDR3 nucleotides read TGTGCCAGCAGCGTAGTCCCTTCCGAGGGTACGCAGTATTTT. Amino acids: CASSVVPSEGTQYF. The rearrangement links TRBV9 to TRBJ2-3; possible D gene TRBD2, 5 bases. The germline V gene encodes CDR1 SGDLS and CDR2 YYNGEE. Trimming took off 0 bases at V and 8 bases at J, with 13 bases between the two ends. This CDR3 spans 14 amino acids.

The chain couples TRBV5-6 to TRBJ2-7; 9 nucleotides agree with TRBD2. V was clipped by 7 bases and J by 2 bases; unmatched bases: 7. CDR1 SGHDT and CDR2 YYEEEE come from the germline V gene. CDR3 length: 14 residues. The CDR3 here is CASLHAGGAYEQYF. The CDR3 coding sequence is TGTGCCAGCCTTCACGCGGGGGGGGCCTACGAGCAGTACTTC. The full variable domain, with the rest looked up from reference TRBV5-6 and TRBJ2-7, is DAGVTQSPTHLIKTRGQQVTLRCSPKSGHDTVSWYQQALGQGPQFIFQYYEEEERQRGNFPDRFSGHQFPNYSSELNVNALLLGDSALYLCASLHAGGAYEQYFGPGTRLTVT.

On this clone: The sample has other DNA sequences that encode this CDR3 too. The CDR3 DNA reads as TGCGCCAGCAGCCAAGGGCTAGCGGGGGCCGGGGAGCTGTTTTTT. Translation: CASSQGLAGAGELFF. The chain couples TRBV4-1 to TRBJ2-2, with 10 bases lining up with TRBD2. The CDR3 is 15 amino acids. Germline V CDR1 and CDR2: MGHRA, YSYEKL. The V gene end was trimmed by 1 base and the J gene end by 6 bases; junction bases not matched to a gene: 2.

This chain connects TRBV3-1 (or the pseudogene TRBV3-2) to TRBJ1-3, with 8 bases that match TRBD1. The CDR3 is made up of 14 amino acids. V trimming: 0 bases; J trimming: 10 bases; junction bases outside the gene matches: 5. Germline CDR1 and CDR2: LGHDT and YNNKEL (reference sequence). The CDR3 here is CASSQDGQGRTIYF. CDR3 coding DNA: TGTGCCAGCAGCCAAGACGGACAGGGTAGAACCATATATTTT.

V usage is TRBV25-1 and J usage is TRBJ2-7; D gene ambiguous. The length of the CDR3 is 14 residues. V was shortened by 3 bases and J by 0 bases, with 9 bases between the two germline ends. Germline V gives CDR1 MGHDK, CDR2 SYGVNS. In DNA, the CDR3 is TGTGCCAGCAGTGATGAGGCGGACTCCTACGAGCAGTACTTC. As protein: CASSDEADSYEQYF.

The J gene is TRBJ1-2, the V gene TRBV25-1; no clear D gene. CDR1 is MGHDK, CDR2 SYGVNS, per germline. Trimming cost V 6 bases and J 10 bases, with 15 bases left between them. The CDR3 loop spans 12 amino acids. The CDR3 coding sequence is TGTGCCAGCAGCTCAGATGGCGGGTCCTACACCTTC. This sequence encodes CASSSDGGSYTF.

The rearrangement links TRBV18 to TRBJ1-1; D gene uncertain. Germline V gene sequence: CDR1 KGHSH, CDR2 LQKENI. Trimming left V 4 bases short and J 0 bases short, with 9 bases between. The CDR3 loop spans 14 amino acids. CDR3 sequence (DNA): TGTGCCAGCTCACAGCCCAACATGAACACTGAAGCTTTCTTT. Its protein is CASSQPNMNTEAFF.

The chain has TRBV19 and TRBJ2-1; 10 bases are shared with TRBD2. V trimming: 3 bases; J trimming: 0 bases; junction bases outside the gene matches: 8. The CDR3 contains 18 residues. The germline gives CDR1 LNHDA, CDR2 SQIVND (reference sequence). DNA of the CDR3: TGTGCCAGTAGTATTTGGCTAGCGGGAGCAGTCTCCTACAATGAGCAGTTCTTC. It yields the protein CASSIWLAGAVSYNEQFF.

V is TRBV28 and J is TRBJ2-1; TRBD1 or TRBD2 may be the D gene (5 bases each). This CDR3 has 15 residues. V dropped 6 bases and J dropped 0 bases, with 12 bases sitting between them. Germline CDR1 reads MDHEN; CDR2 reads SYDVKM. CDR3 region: CASRRDLSSYNEQFF. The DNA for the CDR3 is TGTGCCAGCAGGAGGGACCTTAGCTCCTACAATGAGCAGTTCTTC.

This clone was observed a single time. For the CDR3, the DNA is TGTGCCAGCTCACCCCGTTCCGGTGCTAATGAAAAACTGTTTTTT. Translation: CASSPRSGANEKLFF. This chain uses TRBV18 with TRBJ1-4; D is uncertain. The length of the CDR3 is 15 residues. Trimming took 3 bases from V and 3 from J, leaving 11 bases between them. Per the germline V gene, CDR1 is KGHSH and CDR2 is LQKENI.

CDR3 loop: CASSPGQGAHRNYGYTF. The CDR3 nucleotides read TGTGCCAGTAGTCCTGGACAGGGGGCTCATCGGAACTATGGCTACACCTTC. The chain links TRBV19 to TRBJ1-2; 11 nucleotides agree with TRBD1. Germline trimming cut 5 bases from V and 2 bases from J; bases unmatched to any gene: 10. CDR1 LNHDA and CDR2 SQIVND come from the germline V gene (reference sequence). This CDR3 comprises 17 residues. Full variable domain (remainder filled in from reference TRBV19 and TRBJ1-2): DGGITQSPKYLFRKEGQNVTLSCEQNLNHDAMYWYRQDPGQGLRLIYYSQIVNDFQKGDIAEGYSVSREKKESFPLTVTSAQKNPTAFYLCASSPGQGAHRNYGYTFGSGTRLTVV.

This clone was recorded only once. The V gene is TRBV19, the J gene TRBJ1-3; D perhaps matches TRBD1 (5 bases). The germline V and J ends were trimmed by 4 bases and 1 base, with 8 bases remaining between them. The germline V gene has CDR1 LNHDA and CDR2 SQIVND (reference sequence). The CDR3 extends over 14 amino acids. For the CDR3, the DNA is TGTGCCAGTAGTAGACAGTTATCTGGAAACACCATATATTTT. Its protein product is CASSRQLSGNTIYF.